The rows below give T cell receptor beta chains drawn from one sample of a study of shared clonotypes between healthy human individuals. TCRdb's copy holds only in-frame clones and misses some; the assay was immunoSEQ multiplex PCR. The top ten clones hold around 12% of a sample with around 500,000 clones, roughly 80% of them seen once. What was sequenced was PBMCs. The receptors were sampled from a woman aged 40-49 years in good health. Some clones in this sample may be carry-over from other donors' samples. The CDR3 runs from the conserved cysteine through the conserved F or W. The D gene is left open where the match is weak. Not all rows give a size; the values are once, few, many and, for expanded clones, a class.

v_gene	d_gene	j_gene	abundance	len	CDR3aa	CDR3nt
TRBV11-3	TRBD2	TRBJ2-1	.	13	CASSLGGGNEQFF	TGTGCCAGCAGCTTAGGGGGAGGGAATGAGCAGTTCTTC
TRBV18	.	TRBJ1-5	few	13	CASSPYRDQPQHF	TGTGCCAGCTCACCTTACAGGGACCAGCCCCAGCATTTT
TRBV11-2	TRBD2	TRBJ2-5	.	15	CASSLDPTSRETQYF	TGTGCCAGCAGCTTAGATCCGACTAGCCGGGAGACCCAGTACTTC
TRBV30	TRBD1	TRBJ2-2	.	12	CAWSEQGNELFF	TGTGCCTGGAGTGAACAGGGGAATGAGCTGTTTTTT
TRBV27	.	TRBJ1-5	.	17	CASSLSWGGHNNQPQHF	TGTGCCAGCAGTTTATCCTGGGGAGGACACAACAATCAGCCCCAGCATTTT
TRBV28	TRBD1	TRBJ1-2	.	15	CASSFPGGFAYGYTF	TGTGCCAGCAGTTTCCCAGGGGGATTCGCCTATGGCTACACCTTC
TRBV4-3	.	TRBJ2-7	.	17	CASSQDTRPQTLYEQYF	TGCGCCAGCAGCCAAGATACGCGGCCCCAAACCTTGTACGAGCAGTACTTC
TRBV4-3	.	TRBJ2-2	.	16	CASSQQGGANTGELFF	TGCGCCAGCAGCCAACAGGGTGGTGCGAACACCGGGGAGCTGTTTTTT
TRBV18	.	TRBJ2-6	.	15	CASSASVSGANVLTF	TGTGCCAGCTCAGCCTCCGTGTCTGGGGCCAACGTCCTGACTTTC
TRBV27	.	TRBJ1-5	.	15	CASRLGTYSNQPQHF	TGTGCCAGCAGACTCGGAACTTATAGCAATCAGCCCCAGCATTTT
TRBV4-1	.	TRBJ2-1	.	15	CASSPSGPLYNEQFF	TGCGCCAGCAGTCCCTCGGGGCCCCTCTACAATGAGCAGTTCTTC
TRBV7-6	TRBD2	TRBJ2-3	.	18	CASSPLAVKNPSTDTQYF	TGTGCCAGCAGCCCACTAGCGGTTAAAAACCCTAGCACAGATACGCAGTATTTT
TRBV7-9	TRBD2	TRBJ2-1	.	16	CASSPPGLADYNEQFF	TGTGCCAGCAGCCCGCCGGGACTAGCCGACTACAATGAGCAGTTCTTC
TRBV19	.	TRBJ1-1	.	13	CASSPREGTEAFF	TGTGCCAGTAGTCCCCGGGAGGGCACTGAAGCTTTCTTT
TRBV7-3	TRBD1	TRBJ2-5	.	15	CASSRGTGVGETQYF	TGTGCCAGCAGCCGGGGGACAGGGGTTGGAGAGACCCAGTACTTC
TRBV29-1	.	TRBJ2-6	.	16	CSVLSQGFSGANVLTF	TGCAGCGTATTATCCCAAGGGTTCTCTGGGGCCAACGTCCTGACTTTC
TRBV15	TRBD1	TRBJ2-1	.	16	CATSRTGTGIVNEQFF	TGTGCCACCAGCAGAACCGGGACAGGGATTGTGAATGAGCAGTTCTTC
TRBV30	.	TRBJ2-7	.	12	CAWSPLDYEQYF	TGTGCCTGGAGCCCACTCGACTACGAGCAGTACTTC
TRBV11-2	.	TRBJ2-1	.	13	CASSLGVLNEQFF	TGTGCCAGCAGCTTAGGCGTTCTCAATGAGCAGTTCTTC
TRBV7-3	.	TRBJ1-1	.	13	CASSFYGGTEAFF	TGTGCCAGCAGCTTCTACGGGGGGACTGAAGCTTTCTTT
TRBV18	TRBD2	TRBJ2-3	.	17	CASSPRLAGVGTDTQYF	TGTGCCAGCTCACCACGGCTAGCGGGAGTAGGGACAGATACGCAGTATTTT
TRBV11-2	.	TRBJ2-2	.	14	CASSTDPNTGELFF	TGTGCCAGCAGCACTGACCCGAACACCGGGGAGCTGTTTTTT
TRBV18	TRBD2	TRBJ2-5	.	15	CASSPPRLAGQTQYF	TGTGCCAGCTCACCACCGAGGCTAGCGGGACAGACCCAGTACTTC
TRBV4-2	TRBD2	TRBJ2-4	.	17	CASSQGDGSSGKNIQYF	TGTGCCAGCAGCCAAGGAGATGGTTCTAGCGGCAAAAACATTCAGTACTTC
TRBV28	.	TRBJ2-7	.	12	CASSGGISEQYF	TGTGCCAGCAGTGGCGGGATTAGTGAGCAGTACTTC
TRBV6-5	TRBD1	TRBJ2-5	.	15	CASSPDRGRGETQYF	TGTGCCAGCAGTCCGGACAGGGGGCGAGGAGAGACCCAGTACTTC
TRBV7-2	TRBD1	TRBJ2-5	.	15	CASSLLGTAEETQYF	TGTGCCAGCAGCTTATTGGGGACAGCTGAGGAGACCCAGTACTTC
TRBV7-8	.	TRBJ1-4	few	13	CASSSTLGEKLFF	TGTGCCAGCAGCTCCACACTCGGAGAAAAACTGTTTTTT
TRBV7-6	.	TRBJ1-5	.	17	CASSSNPGHFPNQPQHF	TGTGCCAGCAGCTCGAACCCGGGACATTTTCCCAATCAGCCCCAGCATTTT
TRBV9	.	TRBJ2-3	.	16	CASSVSSSSGEDTQYF	TGTGCCAGCAGCGTCTCCAGTTCGTCGGGTGAGGATACGCAGTATTTT
TRBV9	TRBD1	TRBJ2-2	.	14	CASSPGGWTGELFF	TGTGCCAGCAGCCCAGGGGGCTGGACCGGGGAGCTGTTTTTT
TRBV28	.	TRBJ2-4	.	17	CASSLVSRSLAKNIQYF	TGTGCCAGCAGTTTGGTTTCGAGATCCCTAGCCAAAAACATTCAGTACTTC
TRBV7-8	TRBD1	TRBJ1-1	.	16	CASSPRTGTGDTEAFF	TGTGCCAGCAGCCCCCGCACCGGGACAGGGGACACTGAAGCTTTCTTT
TRBV6-1	TRBD2	TRBJ2-2	many	15	CASSDSGWDTGELFF	TGTGCCAGCAGTGATAGCGGGTGGGACACCGGGGAGCTGTTTTTT
TRBV9	.	TRBJ2-5	.	17	CASSPRENRGYGETQYF	TGTGCCAGCAGCCCTCGGGAGAACAGGGGATACGGAGAGACCCAGTACTTC
TRBV12-5	.	TRBJ1-3	.	16	CATRGGIWSSGNTIYF	TGTGCTACGCGGGGGGGGATCTGGAGCTCTGGAAACACCATATATTTT
TRBV30	.	TRBJ1-6	few	13	CAWRGGPDSPLHF	TGTGCCTGGAGGGGGGGCCCAGATTCACCCCTCCACTTT
TRBV18	TRBD1	TRBJ1-2	.	13	CASSPSAGGGYTF	TGTGCCAGCTCACCGTCGGCAGGGGGTGGCTACACCTTC
TRBV28	TRBD1	TRBJ1-2	.	13	CASSLWTGYGYTF	TGTGCCAGCAGTTTATGGACAGGGTATGGCTACACCTTC
TRBV4-3	.	TRBJ2-7	.	14	CASSPGIQSYEQYF	TGCGCCAGCAGCCCCGGGATTCAATCCTACGAGCAGTACTTC